Sequencing of this TCR beta chain was carried out in a study of blood T cells in healthy people across ages. Study observations and caveats: The lack of PBMC sorting stopped any conclusive naive versus antigen-experienced comparison.

Note on this clonotype: No antigen is known for it.

The CDR3 is made up of 15 amino acids. The germline V gene encodes CDR1 LGHDT and CDR2 YNNKEL (reference sequence). The ends lost 0 bases at V and 3 bases at J; junction bases unmatched: 5. Together with a sample-barcoded 5' primer, a J-beta primer mix was included in a second PCR lasting about 6 to 11 cycles. Each cDNA molecule was tagged by a template-switch adaptor that had 12 random nucleotides. TCRdb reprocessed the 5' RACE reads with MiXCR, giving one entry per CDR3 protein. The sample contains about 570,000 distinct CDR3 sequences, roughly a quarter of which appear only once. The sequenced sample was blood. This sequence joins TRBV3-1 and TRBJ2-7; 7 bases fit TRBD2. The TCR originated in a woman in her 70s in good health. CDR3 in amino acids: CASSQDSGQFYEQYF. Written as DNA, the CDR3 is TGTGCCAGCAGCCAAGATAGCGGGCAGTTCTACGAGCAGTACTTC.